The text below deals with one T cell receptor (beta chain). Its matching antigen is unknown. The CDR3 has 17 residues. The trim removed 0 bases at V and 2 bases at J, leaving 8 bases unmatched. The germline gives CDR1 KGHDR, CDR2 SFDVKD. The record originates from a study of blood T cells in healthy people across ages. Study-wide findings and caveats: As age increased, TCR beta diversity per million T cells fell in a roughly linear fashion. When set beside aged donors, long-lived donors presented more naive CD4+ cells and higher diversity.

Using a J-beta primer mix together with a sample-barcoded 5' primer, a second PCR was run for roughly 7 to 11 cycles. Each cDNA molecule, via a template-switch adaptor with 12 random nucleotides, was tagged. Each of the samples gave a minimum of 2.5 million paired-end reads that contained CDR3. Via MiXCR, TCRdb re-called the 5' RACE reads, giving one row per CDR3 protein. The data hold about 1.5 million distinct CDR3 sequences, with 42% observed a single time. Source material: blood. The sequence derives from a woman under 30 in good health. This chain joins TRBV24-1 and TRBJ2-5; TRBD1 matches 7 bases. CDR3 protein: CATSDLARDRNQETQYF. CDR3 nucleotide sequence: TGTGCCACCAGTGATTTGGCTCGGGACAGAAATCAAGAGACCCAGTACTTC.